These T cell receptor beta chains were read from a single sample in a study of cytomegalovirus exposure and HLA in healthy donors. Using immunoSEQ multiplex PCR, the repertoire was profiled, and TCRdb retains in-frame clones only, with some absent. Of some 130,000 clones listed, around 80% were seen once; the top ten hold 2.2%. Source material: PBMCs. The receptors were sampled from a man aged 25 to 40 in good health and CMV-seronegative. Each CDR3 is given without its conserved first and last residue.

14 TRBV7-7 ASSRSLAGKGNEQF
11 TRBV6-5 ASRVTGPGELF
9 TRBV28 ASSARYEQY
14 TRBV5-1 ASSHWSSSNTGELF
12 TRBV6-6 ASSYREGETEAF
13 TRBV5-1 ASSLIPSSYNEQF
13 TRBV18 ASSLAGVGTGELF
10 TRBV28 ASRKQGPGYT
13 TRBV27 ASSSDRDPGNTIY
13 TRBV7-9 ASSLYGRETGELF
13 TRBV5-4 ASSLGTSGNYEQY
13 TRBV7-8 ASSLYNPQGDEQY
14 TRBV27 ASSSPGQGWTGELF
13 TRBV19 ASRKLAGGTYEQY
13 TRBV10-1 ASARGGSSYNEQF
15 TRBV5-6 ASSLGPGQAQNEKLF
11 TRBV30 AWTRPSDTEAF
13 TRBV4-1 ASSQLPPLNTEAF
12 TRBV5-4 ASSLNRVSYEQY
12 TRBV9 ASSVAASQETQY
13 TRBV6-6 ANPDGRVISYEQY
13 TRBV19 ASSILASGGNEQF
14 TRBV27 ASSSTSYFVANEQF
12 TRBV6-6 ASRGTGGNQPQH
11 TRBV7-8 ASSLAGGSLAF
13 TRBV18 ASSPPTSGGTEAF
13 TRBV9 ASSVGWAGGYEQY
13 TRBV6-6 ASRSGTGSSYEQY
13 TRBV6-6 ASSLGQGANSPLH
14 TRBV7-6 ASSRGQGDFSGELF
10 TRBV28 ASTDYWTEAF
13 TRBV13 ASSPSGRAIYEQY
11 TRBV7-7 ASSPTENTEAF
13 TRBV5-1 ASSAWQRNPYEQY
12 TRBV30 AWSVRVRDTEAF
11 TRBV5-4 ASRKGTFGEQY
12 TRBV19 ASRDRGSSYEQY
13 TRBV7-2 ASNLSPSSGNTIY
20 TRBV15 ATSRGTLSSGRAPQSSYEQY
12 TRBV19 ASSTQGSSDTQY